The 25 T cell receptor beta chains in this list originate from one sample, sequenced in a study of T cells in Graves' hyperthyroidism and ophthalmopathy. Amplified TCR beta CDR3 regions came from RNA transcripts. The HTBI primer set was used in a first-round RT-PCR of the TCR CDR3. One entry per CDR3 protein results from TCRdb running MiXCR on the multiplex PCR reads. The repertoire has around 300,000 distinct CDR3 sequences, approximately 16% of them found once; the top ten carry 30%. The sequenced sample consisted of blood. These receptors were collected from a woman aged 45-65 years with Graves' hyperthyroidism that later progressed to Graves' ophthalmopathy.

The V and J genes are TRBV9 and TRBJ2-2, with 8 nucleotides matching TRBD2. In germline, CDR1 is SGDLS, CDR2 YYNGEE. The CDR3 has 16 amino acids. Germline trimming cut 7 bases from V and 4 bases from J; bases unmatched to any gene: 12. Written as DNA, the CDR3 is TGTGCCAGCGGATTTGGTGGTAGCGGGATCACCGGGGAGCTGTTTTTT. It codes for CASGFGGSGITGELFF.

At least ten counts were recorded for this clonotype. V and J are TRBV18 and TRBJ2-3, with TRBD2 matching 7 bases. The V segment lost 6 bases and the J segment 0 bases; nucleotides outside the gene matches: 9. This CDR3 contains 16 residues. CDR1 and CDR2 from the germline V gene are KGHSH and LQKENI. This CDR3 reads CASSRRLAASTDTQYF. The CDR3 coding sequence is TGTGCCAGCTCCCGTAGACTAGCTGCTAGCACAGATACGCAGTATTTT.

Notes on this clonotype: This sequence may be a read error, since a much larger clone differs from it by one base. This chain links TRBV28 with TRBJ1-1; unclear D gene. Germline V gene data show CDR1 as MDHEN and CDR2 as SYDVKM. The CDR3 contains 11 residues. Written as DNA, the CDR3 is TGTGCCAGCAGTGGCGCCACTGAAGCTCTCTTT. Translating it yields CASSGATEALF.

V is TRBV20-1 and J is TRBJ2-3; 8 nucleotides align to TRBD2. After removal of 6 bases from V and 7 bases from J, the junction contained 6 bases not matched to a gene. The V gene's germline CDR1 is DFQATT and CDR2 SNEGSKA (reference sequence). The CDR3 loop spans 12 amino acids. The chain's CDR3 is CSAGRGANTQYF. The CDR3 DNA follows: TGCAGTGCCGGGAGGGGCGCAAATACGCAGTATTTT.

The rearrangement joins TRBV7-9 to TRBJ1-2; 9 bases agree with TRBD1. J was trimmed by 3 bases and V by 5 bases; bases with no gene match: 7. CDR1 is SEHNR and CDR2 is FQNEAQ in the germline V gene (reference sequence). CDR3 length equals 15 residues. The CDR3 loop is CASSTTGGDHYGYTF. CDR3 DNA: TGTGCCAGCAGCACGACAGGGGGAGATCACTATGGCTACACCTTC.

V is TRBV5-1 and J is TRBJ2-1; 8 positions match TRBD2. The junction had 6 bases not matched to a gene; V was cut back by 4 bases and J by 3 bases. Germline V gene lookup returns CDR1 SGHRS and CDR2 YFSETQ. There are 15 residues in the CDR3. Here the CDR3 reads CASSLGLAIYNEQFF. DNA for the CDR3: TGCGCCAGCAGCCTCGGACTAGCTATCTACAATGAGCAGTTCTTC.

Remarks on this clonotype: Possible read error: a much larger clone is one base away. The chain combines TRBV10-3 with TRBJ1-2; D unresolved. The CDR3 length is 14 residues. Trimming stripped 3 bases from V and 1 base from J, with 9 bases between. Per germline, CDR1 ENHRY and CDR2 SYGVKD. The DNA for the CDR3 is TGTGCCATCAGTGATAGGAACAATAACTATGGCTACACCTTC. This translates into CAISDRNNNYGYTF.

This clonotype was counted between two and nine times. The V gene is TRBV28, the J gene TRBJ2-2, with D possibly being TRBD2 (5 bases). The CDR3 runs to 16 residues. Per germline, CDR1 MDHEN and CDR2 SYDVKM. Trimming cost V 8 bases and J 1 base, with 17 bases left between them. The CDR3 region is CASRYSDGLNTGELFF. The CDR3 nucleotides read TGTGCCAGCCGATATTCCGACGGACTGAACACCGGGGAGCTGTTTTTT.

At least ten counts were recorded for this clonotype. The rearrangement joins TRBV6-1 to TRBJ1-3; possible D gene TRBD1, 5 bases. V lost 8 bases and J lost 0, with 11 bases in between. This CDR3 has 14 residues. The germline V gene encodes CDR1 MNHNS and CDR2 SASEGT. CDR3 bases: TGTGCCAGCGGGGACGGACACTCTGGAAACACCATATATTTT. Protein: CASGDGHSGNTIYF.

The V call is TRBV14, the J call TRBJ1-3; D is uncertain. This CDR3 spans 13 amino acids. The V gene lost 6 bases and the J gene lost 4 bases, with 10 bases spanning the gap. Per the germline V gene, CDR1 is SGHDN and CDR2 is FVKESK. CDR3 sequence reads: CASSQTSGNTIYF. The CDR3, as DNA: TGTGCCAGCAGTCAGACGAGCGGAAACACCATATATTTT.

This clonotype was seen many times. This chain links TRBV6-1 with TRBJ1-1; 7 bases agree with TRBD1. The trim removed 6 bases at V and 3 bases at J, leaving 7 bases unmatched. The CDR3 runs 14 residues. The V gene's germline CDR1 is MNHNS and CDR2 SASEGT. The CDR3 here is CASSVNQGDTEAFF. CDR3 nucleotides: TGTGCCAGCAGCGTGAATCAGGGGGACACTGAAGCTTTCTTT.

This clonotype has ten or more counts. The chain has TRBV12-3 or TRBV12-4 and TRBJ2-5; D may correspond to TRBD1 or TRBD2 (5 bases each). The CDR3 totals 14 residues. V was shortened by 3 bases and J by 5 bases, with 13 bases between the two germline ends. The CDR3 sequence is CASSFLGERETQYF. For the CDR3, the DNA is TGTGCCAGCAGTTTTCTGGGGGAGCGGGAGACCCAGTACTTC.

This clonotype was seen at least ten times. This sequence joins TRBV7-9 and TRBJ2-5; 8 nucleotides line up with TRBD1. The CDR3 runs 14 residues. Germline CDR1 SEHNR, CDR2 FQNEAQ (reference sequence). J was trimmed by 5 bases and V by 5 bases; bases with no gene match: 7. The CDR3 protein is CASSAVRGHETQYF. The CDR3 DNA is TGTGCCAGCAGCGCCGTCAGGGGGCACGAGACCCAGTACTTC.

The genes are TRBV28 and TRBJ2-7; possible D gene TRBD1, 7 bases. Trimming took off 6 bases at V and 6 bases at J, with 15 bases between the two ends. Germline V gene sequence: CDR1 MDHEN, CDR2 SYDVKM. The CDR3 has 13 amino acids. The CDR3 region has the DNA TGTGCCAGCAGGGGCGGGACAGAATTCGAGCAGTACTTC. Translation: CASRGGTEFEQYF.

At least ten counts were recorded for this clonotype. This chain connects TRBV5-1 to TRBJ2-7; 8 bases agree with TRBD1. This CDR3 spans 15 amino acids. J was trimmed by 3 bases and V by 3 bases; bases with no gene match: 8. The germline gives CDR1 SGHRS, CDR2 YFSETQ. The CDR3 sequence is CASSSPRDRNYEQYF. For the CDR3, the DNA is TGCGCCAGCAGCTCACCCCGGGACAGGAACTACGAGCAGTACTTC.

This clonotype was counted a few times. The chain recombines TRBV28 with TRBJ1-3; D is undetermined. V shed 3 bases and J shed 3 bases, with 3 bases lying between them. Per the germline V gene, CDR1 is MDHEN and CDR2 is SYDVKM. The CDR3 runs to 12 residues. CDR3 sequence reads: CASSFDGNTIYF. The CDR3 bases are TGTGCCAGCAGTTTCGATGGAAACACCATATATTTT.

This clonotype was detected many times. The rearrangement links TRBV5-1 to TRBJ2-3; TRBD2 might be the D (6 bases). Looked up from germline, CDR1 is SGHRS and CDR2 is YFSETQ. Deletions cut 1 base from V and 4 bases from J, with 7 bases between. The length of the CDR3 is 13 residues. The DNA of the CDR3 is TGCGCCAGCAGCTTGCGGGGGTCAGATACGCAGTATTTT. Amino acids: CASSLRGSDTQYF. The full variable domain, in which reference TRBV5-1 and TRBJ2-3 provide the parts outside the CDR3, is KAGVTQTPRYLIKTRGQQVTLSCSPISGHRSVSWYQQTPGQGLQFLFEYFSETQRNKGNFPGRFSGRQFSNSRSEMNVSTLELGDSALYLCASSLRGSDTQYFGPGTRLTVL.

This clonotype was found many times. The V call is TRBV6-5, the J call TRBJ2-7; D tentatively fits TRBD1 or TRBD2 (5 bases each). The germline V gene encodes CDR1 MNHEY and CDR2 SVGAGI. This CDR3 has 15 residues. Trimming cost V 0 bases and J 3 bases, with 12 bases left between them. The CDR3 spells CASSYSGRGLYEQYF. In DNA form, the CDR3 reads TGTGCCAGCAGTTACTCGGGTCGGGGCCTCTACGAGCAGTACTTC.

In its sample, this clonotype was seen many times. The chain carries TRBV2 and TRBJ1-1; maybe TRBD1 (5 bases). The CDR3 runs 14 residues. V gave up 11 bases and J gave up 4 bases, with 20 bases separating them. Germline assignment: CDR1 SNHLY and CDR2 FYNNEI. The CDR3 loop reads CAAQLSGSGTEAFF. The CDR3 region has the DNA TGTGCCGCCCAACTCTCAGGGTCGGGCACTGAAGCTTTCTTT.

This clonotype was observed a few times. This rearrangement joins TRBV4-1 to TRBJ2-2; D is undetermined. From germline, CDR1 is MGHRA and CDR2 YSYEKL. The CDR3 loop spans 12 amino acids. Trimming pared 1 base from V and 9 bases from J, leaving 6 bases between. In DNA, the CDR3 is TGCGCCAGCAGCCAAGTCGCCTGGGAGCTGTTTTTT. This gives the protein CASSQVAWELFF.

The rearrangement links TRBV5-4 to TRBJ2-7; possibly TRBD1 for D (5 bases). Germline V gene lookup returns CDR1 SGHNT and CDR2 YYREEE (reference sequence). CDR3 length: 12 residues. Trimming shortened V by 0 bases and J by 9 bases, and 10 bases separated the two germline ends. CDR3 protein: CASSLVQGRQYF. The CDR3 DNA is TGTGCCAGCAGCTTGGTGCAGGGTCGGCAGTACTTC.

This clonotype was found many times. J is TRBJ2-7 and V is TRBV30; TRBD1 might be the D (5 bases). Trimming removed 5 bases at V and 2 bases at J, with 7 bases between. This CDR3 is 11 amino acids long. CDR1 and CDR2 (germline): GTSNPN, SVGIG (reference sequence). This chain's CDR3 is CAWGQTYEQYF. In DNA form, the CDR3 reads TGTGCCTGGGGACAAACCTACGAGCAGTACTTC.

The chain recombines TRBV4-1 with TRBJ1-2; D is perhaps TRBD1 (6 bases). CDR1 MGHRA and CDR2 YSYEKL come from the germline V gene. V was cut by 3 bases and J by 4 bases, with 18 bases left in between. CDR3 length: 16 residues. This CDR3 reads CASSHILDRALYGYTF. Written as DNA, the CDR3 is TGCGCCAGCAGCCACATACTGGACAGAGCCCTCTATGGCTACACCTTC.

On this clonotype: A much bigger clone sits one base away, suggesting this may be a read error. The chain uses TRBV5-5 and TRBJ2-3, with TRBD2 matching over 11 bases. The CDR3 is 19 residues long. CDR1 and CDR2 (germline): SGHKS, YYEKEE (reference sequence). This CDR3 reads CAGSLGYISLAGVGDTQYF. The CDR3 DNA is TGTGCCGGCAGCTTGGGCTACATTTCACTAGCGGGAGTGGGAGATACGCAGTATTTT. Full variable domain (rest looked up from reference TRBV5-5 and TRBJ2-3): DAGVTQSPTHLIKTRGQQVTLRCSPISGHKSVSWYQQVLGQGPQFIFQYYEKEERGRGNFPDRFSARQFPNYSSELNVNALLLGDSALYLCAGSLGYISLAGVGDTQYFGPGTRLTVL.

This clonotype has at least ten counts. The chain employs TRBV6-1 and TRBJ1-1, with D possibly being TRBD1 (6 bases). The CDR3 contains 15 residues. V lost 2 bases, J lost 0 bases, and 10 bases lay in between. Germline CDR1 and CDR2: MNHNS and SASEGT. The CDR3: CASSETGLLNTEAFF. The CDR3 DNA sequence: TGTGCCAGCAGTGAAACAGGGCTCTTGAACACTGAAGCTTTCTTT.